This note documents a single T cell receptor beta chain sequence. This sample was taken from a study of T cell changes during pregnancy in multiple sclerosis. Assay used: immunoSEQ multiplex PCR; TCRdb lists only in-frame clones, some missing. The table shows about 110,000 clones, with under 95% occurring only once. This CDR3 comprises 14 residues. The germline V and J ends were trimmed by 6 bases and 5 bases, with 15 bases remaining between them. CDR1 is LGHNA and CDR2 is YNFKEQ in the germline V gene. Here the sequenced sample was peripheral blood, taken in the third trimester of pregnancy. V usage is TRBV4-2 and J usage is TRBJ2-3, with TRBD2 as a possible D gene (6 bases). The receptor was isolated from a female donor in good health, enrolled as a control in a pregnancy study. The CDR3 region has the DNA TGTGCCAGCAGGGTAGGGGAGGAGGGAGATACGCAGTATTTT. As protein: CASRVGEEGDTQYF.